This TCR beta chain was observed in a study of T cell responses to AZD1222 COVID-19 vaccine. Whole-study context: Second-dose recipients at about 4 or about 12 weeks were treated as one pooled group.

Method: immunoSEQ multiplex PCR; TCRdb's copy keeps in-frame clones and lacks some. Of 100,000 to 150,000 clones listed, around 86% were seen once; the top ten hold approximately 20%. A remark on this clone: What it recognizes is unknown.

The V gene's germline CDR1 is LGHDT and CDR2 YNNKEL (reference sequence). This CDR3 is 13 amino acids long. With V trimmed by 3 bases and J by 2 bases, 0 bases remained unmatched. Study-level points and caveats: AZD1222 recipients seropositive at baseline numbered only six or seven.

This clonotype was obtained from an adult in good health. The sample was peripheral blood, taken on day 0 of AZD1222 vaccination. The chain joins TRBV3-1 (or the pseudogene TRBV3-2) to TRBJ2-7; 8 nucleotides line up with TRBD1. The CDR3 coding sequence is TGTGCCAGCAGCCACAGGGGGCCCTACGAGCAGTACTTC. This encodes CASSHRGPYEQYF.